The 4 T cell receptor beta chains in this list originate from one sample, sequenced in a study of blood T cell repertoires in COVID-19. Produced via immunoSEQ multiplex PCR; TCRdb's table is partial and in-frame only. This table has 250,000 to 300,000 clones, 83% appearing once. The sample comprised peripheral blood. The receptors shown here come from a man aged 55 to 70 who had recovered from COVID-19.

The genes are TRBV30 and TRBJ1-5; D gene unclear. The CDR3 loop spans 13 amino acids. V lost 2 bases and J 2 bases, leaving 7 bases between the germline ends. CDR1 and CDR2 from the germline V gene are GTSNPN and SVGIG (reference sequence). DNA of the CDR3: TGTGCCTGGAGTATTCAGGGCAATCAGCCCCAGCATTTT. Translated, it gives CAWSIQGNQPQHF.

J is TRBJ2-7 and V is TRBV6-5; 7 bases are a match to TRBD1. This CDR3 has 14 residues. Trimming took 5 bases from V and 2 from J; bases not matched to a gene: 6. Germline assignment: CDR1 MNHEY and CDR2 SVGAGI. CDR3 loop: CASSQLGQTYEQYF. As DNA, the CDR3 is TGTGCCAGCAGTCAGCTGGGACAGACCTACGAGCAGTACTTC.

The CDR3 DNA is TGTGCCAGCAGCTTGGTTCAGGGACAGACGGGCTACACCTTC. Amino acids: CASSLVQGQTGYTF. This chain connects TRBV5-5 to TRBJ1-2; 7 nucleotides line up with TRBD1. Trimming cost V 0 bases and J 8 bases; bases outside gene matches: 7. Per the germline V gene, CDR1 is SGHKS and CDR2 is YYEKEE (reference sequence). The CDR3 is 14 residues long. Combining the CDR3 with reference TRBV5-5 and TRBJ1-2 gives the whole variable domain DAGVTQSPTHLIKTRGQQVTLRCSPISGHKSVSWYQQVLGQGPQFIFQYYEKEERGRGNFPDRFSARQFPNYSSELNVNALLLGDSALYLCASSLVQGQTGYTFGSGTRLTVV.

V usage is TRBV27 and J usage is TRBJ2-5; 8 bases map to TRBD1. CDR1 is MNHEY and CDR2 is SMNVEV in the germline V gene (reference sequence). V shed 6 bases, J shed 4 bases, and the junction held 7 bases outside the gene matches. The CDR3 has 14 residues. DNA of the CDR3: TGTGCCAGCAGACAGGGAGGACAGGGAGAGACCCAGTACTTC. Translation gives CASRQGGQGETQYF.